A selection of T cell receptor beta chains follows, all from one sample in a study of T cells after posttransplantation cyclophosphamide. Generated by immunoSEQ multiplex PCR, the TCRdb table keeps only in-frame clones and is missing some. The specimen has about 12,000 clones, none found just once. Sequencing was performed on PBMCs. Every receptor here comes from a woman aged 40-49 years in good health, CMV-negative, and a related stem cell transplant donor. Both conserved end residues are part of each CDR3. A D gene is named only where the DNA matches it firmly. Not all rows give a size; the values are once, few, many and, for expanded clones, a class.

v_gene	d_gene	j_gene	abundance	CDR3nt	CDR3aa
TRBV12-5	NA	TRBJ2-5	few	TGTGCTAGTGCCGCAAGCGAGACCCAGTACTTC	CASAASETQYF
TRBV5-6	NA	TRBJ2-3	many	TGTGCCAGCAGCTCACCGCTGGGCGGGTCCGCCGATACGCAGTATTTT	CASSSPLGGSADTQYF
TRBV5-4	NA	TRBJ2-7	many	TGTGCCAGCAGCTTGAACAGGGCCCACGAGCAGTACTTC	CASSLNRAHEQYF
TRBV29-1	NA	TRBJ1-6	NA	TGCAGCGCGGGATCAGGGCCTAGTTCACCCCTCCACTTT	CSAGSGPSSPLHF
TRBV6-1	TRBD1	TRBJ1-4	many	TGTGCCAGCAGCCGGGACAGGGGTAATGAAAAACTGTTTTTT	CASSRDRGNEKLFF
TRBV12-3/TRBV12-4	TRBD1	TRBJ2-6	NA	TGTGCCAGCAGTTTGTTTTCGGACAGGGGAACCTCTGGGGCCAACGTCCTGACTTTC	CASSLFSDRGTSGANVLTF
TRBV6-2/TRBV6-3	NA	TRBJ2-7	NA	TGTGCCAGCCGGTCCTCGATTACCCCCTACGAGCAGTACTTC	CASRSSITPYEQYF
TRBV5-8	NA	TRBJ2-2	many	TGTGCCAGCAGCTTGGATCGGGTCGCCGGGGAGCTGTTTTTT	CASSLDRVAGELFF
TRBV5-6	TRBD1	TRBJ1-2	many	TGTGCCAGCAGCCCGGGACAGAGCTTTTATGGCTACACCTTC	CASSPGQSFYGYTF
TRBV2	NA	TRBJ1-5	many	TGTGCCAGCTATAATGGCAGGAACAATCAGCCCCAGCATTTT	CASYNGRNNQPQHF
TRBV5-1	TRBD2	TRBJ2-5	NA	TGCGCCAGCAGCTTGAAAAGCGGGGGGGTAGAGACCCAGTACTTC	CASSLKSGGVETQYF
TRBV11-2	NA	TRBJ1-1	many	TGTGCCAGCAGCTTGGGGGGTTTTGCTTTCTTT	CASSLGGFAFF
TRBV15	NA	TRBJ1-1	many	TGTGCCACTAAGGGGTTGATGGGGATGAACACTGAAGCTTTCTTT	CATKGLMGMNTEAFF
TRBV28	NA	TRBJ1-5	many	TGTGCCAGCAGTTTATCAGGGGCGAGCCAGCCCCAGCATTTT	CASSLSGASQPQHF
TRBV10-1	TRBD1	TRBJ1-1	many	TGCGCCAGCAGATTGACAGGGATCGGGGCTGAAGCTTTCTTT	CASRLTGIGAEAFF
TRBV7-9	TRBD1	TRBJ2-1	many	TGTGCCAGCAGCTTTGCGGGACAGGGGCCGGGTGAGCAGTTCTTC	CASSFAGQGPGEQFF
TRBV5-1	TRBD1	TRBJ1-2	many	TGCGCCAGCAGCCCCCGGGACAGGGGGCTCTATGGCTACACCTTC	CASSPRDRGLYGYTF
TRBV7-9	TRBD1	TRBJ2-7	many	TGTGCCAGCAGCGCCCGGGGGACAGGGCAACTGGGCGAGCAGTACTTC	CASSARGTGQLGEQYF
TRBV2	TRBD1	TRBJ2-2	many	TGTGCCAGCACGAACAGGGGGGCGAACACCGGGGAGCTGTTTTTT	CASTNRGANTGELFF
TRBV18	NA	TRBJ2-5	many	TGTGCCAGCTCACCAAAGGGTTTCGGAGAGACCCAGTACTTC	CASSPKGFGETQYF
TRBV23-1	NA	TRBJ2-3	many	TGCGCCAGCAGTCACCCTTTTCAGGCTGGCACAGATACGCAGTATTTT	CASSHPFQAGTDTQYF
TRBV19	TRBD2	TRBJ2-5	many	TGTGCCAGTAGTATAATGTCTAGCGGGATTGAGACCCAGTACTTC	CASSIMSSGIETQYF
TRBV12-3/TRBV12-4	TRBD2	TRBJ2-3	many	TGTGCCAGCGGGAGGGCGGGCGATACGCAGTATTTT	CASGRAGDTQYF
TRBV28	TRBD1	TRBJ1-3	many	TGTGCCAGCAGTGAACAGGGGTACGGAAACACCATATATTTT	CASSEQGYGNTIYF
TRBV28	TRBD1	TRBJ1-2	many	TGTGCCAGCAGTTTACCAGGGGGCGCAATGTATGGCTACACCTTC	CASSLPGGAMYGYTF
TRBV5-4	TRBD1	TRBJ2-3	many	TGTGCCAGCAGCTTTCGCAGCGGACAGGCAGATACGCAGTATTTT	CASSFRSGQADTQYF
TRBV24-1	NA	TRBJ2-1	many	TGTGCCACCACTCACTCAGGCCCCAATGAGCAGTTCTTC	CATTHSGPNEQFF
TRBV6-1	NA	TRBJ2-1	many	TGTGCCAGCAGGACAGGGAGGAGGAATGAGCAGTTCTTC	CASRTGRRNEQFF
TRBV4-2	TRBD1	TRBJ2-5	many	TGTGCCAGCAGCCAAGATATCGGACAGGGGGCGGAGACCCAGTACTTC	CASSQDIGQGAETQYF
TRBV29-1	NA	TRBJ1-1	many	TGCAGCATTAGTACGGAAGCTTTCTTT	CSISTEAFF
TRBV7-2	NA	TRBJ2-2	many	TGTGCCAGCAGCTTAGTTGTGACAGCGAACACCGGGGAGCTGTTTTTT	CASSLVVTANTGELFF
TRBV5-1	TRBD1	TRBJ1-4	many	TGCGCCAGCAGCACGGGACAGATTAATGAAAAACTGTTTTTT	CASSTGQINEKLFF
TRBV10-2	TRBD1	TRBJ2-2	many	TGCGCCAGCAGTACAGGGGACGGGGAGCTGTTTTTT	CASSTGDGELFF
TRBV12-3/TRBV12-4	TRBD2	TRBJ2-3	many	TGTGCCAGCAGTTCGGGACTAGTGACGGATACGCAGTATTTT	CASSSGLVTDTQYF
TRBV27	TRBD1	TRBJ2-7	many	TGTGCCAGCAGTGACAGGGCCGGGGAGCAGTACTTC	CASSDRAGEQYF
TRBV7-3	NA	TRBJ2-2	many	TGTGCCAGCAGTCCCACAGGGTCTCACACCGGGGAGCTGTTTTTT	CASSPTGSHTGELFF
TRBV4-2	TRBD2	TRBJ2-1	many	TGTGCCAGCAGCCAAGGACAGCACGCGGGGGGGCCAGGTGAGCAGTTCTTC	CASSQGQHAGGPGEQFF
TRBV2	TRBD1	TRBJ2-7	many	TGTGCCAGCATCGGGGGGACAGGGTCTGGGGAGCAGTACTTC	CASIGGTGSGEQYF
TRBV29-1	NA	TRBJ1-1	many	TGCAGCGTTGAAGAGGGCGGGGAAGCTTTCTTT	CSVEEGGEAFF
TRBV9	NA	TRBJ2-1	many	TGTGCCAGCGGGGAGGTAGGGACAGTTGGCAATGAGCAGTTCTTC	CASGEVGTVGNEQFF
TRBV12-3/TRBV12-4	TRBD1	TRBJ2-7	many	TGTGCCAGCACACGACAGGGGGCGGGAGAGCAGTACTTC	CASTRQGAGEQYF
TRBV12-3/TRBV12-4	NA	TRBJ2-7	many	TGTGCCAGCAGTTTAAGGGCAGGGGCCGAGCAGTACTTC	CASSLRAGAEQYF
TRBV7-2	NA	TRBJ2-5	many	TGTGCCAGCAGCTCAAACACAGGGTATCAGGGAGAGACCCAGTACTTC	CASSSNTGYQGETQYF
TRBV12-3/TRBV12-4	TRBD1	TRBJ1-1	many	TGTGCCAGCAGTCCCAGGACAGGGGGAATGAACACTGAAGCTTTCTTT	CASSPRTGGMNTEAFF
TRBV6-6	TRBD1	TRBJ1-6	many	TGTGCCAGCAGCCGAGACCGGGACAGATATAATTCACCCCTCCACTTT	CASSRDRDRYNSPLHF
TRBV24-1	NA	TRBJ2-1	many	TGTGCCACCAGTGATTTGACTTCACTCAATGAGCAGTTCTTC	CATSDLTSLNEQFF
TRBV5-1	TRBD1	TRBJ2-2	many	TGCGCCAGCAGCACAGATAAGACAGGGGGCACCGGGGAGCTGTTTTTT	CASSTDKTGGTGELFF
TRBV7-9	NA	TRBJ2-4	many	TGTGCCAGCAGCACCCAAAATCTGGGGGCGCGGGTCATTCAGTACTTC	CASSTQNLGARVIQYF
TRBV4-3	NA	TRBJ1-2	few	TGCGCCAGCAGCGTCGGGACAATACGCAGGGATGGCTACACCTTC	CASSVGTIRRDGYTF
TRBV19	TRBD1	TRBJ1-3	many	TGTGCCAGTAGTAAGGACAGGCGTCTTGTCAACTCTGGAAACACCATATATTTT	CASSKDRRLVNSGNTIYF
TRBV5-6	NA	TRBJ2-7	many	TGTGCCAGCAGCTTGTTAGGTACAGCTTTAACCCTAACCTACGAGCAGTACTTC	CASSLLGTALTLTYEQYF
TRBV6-6	TRBD1	TRBJ1-5	many	TGTGCCAGCAGGCCGGGACAGGGGGTACAGCCCCAGCATTTT	CASRPGQGVQPQHF
TRBV6-4	TRBD2	TRBJ2-1	medium-sized	TGTGCCAGCAGTCAACTAGCGGGGGACTACAATGAGCAGTTCTTC	CASSQLAGDYNEQFF
TRBV7-9	NA	TRBJ2-7	many	TGTGCCAGCAGCTACGACCTGGGCCCGGACGAGCAGTACTTC	CASSYDLGPDEQYF
TRBV5-1	NA	TRBJ1-1	many	TGCGCCAGCAGCATGGACAGACAACTTTTGAACACTGAAGCTTTCTTT	CASSMDRQLLNTEAFF